A single sample is the source of the 20 T cell receptor beta chains below, sequenced in a study of blood T cells in healthy people across ages (dated by TCRdb to between 2014 and 2017). Preparation of the library involved 5' RACE. Instrument used: Illumina HiSeq 2500. The second PCR ran for about 6 to 11 cycles and used a J-beta primer mix along with a sample-barcoded 5' primer. In-frame beta chains were kept once TCRdb had trimmed the public reads at Q25 with fastp and called clones with MiXCR. A single entry per CDR3 protein holds the most common genes and DNA from its merged rows. Present in this sample are about 1 million distinct CDR3 sequences, 35% to 50% of which were seen just once. The ten largest clones represent approximately 20% of the sample. Sequencing was carried out using blood. The source of these receptors is an older woman in good health.

The chain carries TRBV11-2 and TRBJ2-1; 13 bases line up with TRBD2. The CDR3 totals 16 residues. The germline gives CDR1 SGHAT, CDR2 FQNNGV. Germline trimming cut 5 bases from V and 9 bases from J; bases unmatched to any gene: 10. The CDR3 reads CASSGTLAGGLGEQFF. DNA of the CDR3: TGTGCCAGCAGCGGAACACTAGCGGGAGGGCTTGGTGAGCAGTTCTTC. The whole variable domain, remainder taken from reference TRBV11-2 and TRBJ2-1, is EAGVAQSPRYKIIEKRQSVAFWCNPISGHATLYWYQQILGQGPKLLIQFQNNGVVDDSQLPKDRFSAERLKGVDSTLKIQPAKLEDSAVYLCASSGTLAGGLGEQFFGPGTRLTVL.

This clonotype was recorded once. The V call is TRBV20-1, the J call TRBJ2-4; 10 bases line up with TRBD1. The J call may be in error: the DNA end matches TRBJ2-7 better. CDR3 size: 15 residues. The germline CDR1 and CDR2 sequences are DFQATT and SNEGSKA (reference sequence). The CDR3 reads CSAAQTGGFTYEQYF. The CDR3 DNA sequence: TGCAGTGCTGCTCAGACAGGGGGCTTTACCTACGAGCAGTACTTC.

The sample holds a few counts of this clonotype. The chain uses TRBV4-2 and TRBJ2-4; no definite D call. With 0 bases removed from V and 2 bases from J, the gap between germline ends came to 11 bases. CDR1 is LGHNA, CDR2 YNFKEQ, per germline. The CDR3 is 16 amino acids. Here the CDR3 reads CASSQDHQAPKNIQYF. In DNA form, the CDR3 reads TGTGCCAGCAGCCAAGATCACCAGGCCCCCAAAAACATTCAGTACTTC.

This clonotype was detected a few times. The J gene is TRBJ2-1, the V gene TRBV25-1; 9 positions match TRBD1. From germline, CDR1 is MGHDK and CDR2 SYGVNS. This CDR3 contains 16 residues. V trimming: 1 base; J trimming: 5 bases; junction bases outside the gene matches: 6. CDR3 DNA sequence: TGTGCCAGCAGTGAATCTAGGACAGGGGACCACAATGAGCAGTTCTTC. Encoded protein: CASSESRTGDHNEQFF.

V and J are TRBV10-2 and TRBJ2-4; weak D call: TRBD2 (6 bases). The CDR3 has 17 residues. V was trimmed by 4 bases and J by 0 bases, leaving 16 bases between them. Germline-derived CDR1 and CDR2 are WSHSY and SAAADI. Here the CDR3 reads CASSGWTGLLAKNIQYF. The CDR3 DNA is TGCGCCAGCAGTGGTTGGACTGGACTACTAGCCAAAAACATTCAGTACTTC.

The chain combines TRBV7-9 with TRBJ1-6; a possible D gene is TRBD1 (5 bases). The CDR3 runs to 14 residues. Per germline, CDR1 SEHNR and CDR2 FQNEAQ (reference sequence). Trimming removed 5 bases from V and 8 bases from J, with 13 bases in between. CDR3 amino acids: CASSRDRVDSPLHF. The CDR3 DNA reads as TGTGCCAGCAGCCGGGACCGCGTGGATTCACCCCTCCACTTT.

About this clonotype itself: This sequence may be a read error, since a much larger clone differs from it by one base. The CDR3 loop is CSVRTDRRLPTGEAQYF. DNA of the CDR3: TGCAGCGTTCGAACCGACAGGCGCCTGCCGACCGGGGAGGCCCAGTACTTC. The chain carries TRBV29-1 and TRBJ2-7; perhaps D is TRBD1 or TRBD2 (6 bases each). CDR1 is SQVTM, CDR2 ANQGSEA, per germline. The CDR3 covers 17 residues. V lost 5 bases and J 10 bases, leaving 33 bases between the germline ends.

The gene calls are TRBV27 and TRBJ1-4; 7 bases map to TRBD1. The germline V gene encodes CDR1 MNHEY and CDR2 SMNVEV (reference sequence). The length of the CDR3 is 13 residues. The ends lost 6 bases at V and 8 bases at J; junction bases unmatched: 6. The CDR3 here is CASRTTGNEKLFF. The CDR3 DNA follows: TGTGCCAGCAGGACGACAGGGAACGAAAAACTGTTTTTT.

This clonotype showed up many times. The chain carries TRBV11-2 and TRBJ2-3; D possibly corresponds to TRBD2 (5 bases). This CDR3 spans 14 amino acids. Trimming pared 3 bases from V and 2 bases from J, leaving 9 bases between. Germline loops: CDR1 SGHAT, CDR2 FQNNGV. CDR3 nucleotide sequence: TGTGCCAGCAGCTTGGGTCGGGACACAGATACGCAGTATTTT. Translating it yields CASSLGRDTDTQYF.

The chain employs TRBV6-6 and TRBJ2-7; possibly TRBD1 for D (5 bases). CDR3 size: 14 residues. V was cut by 4 bases and J by 0 bases, with 10 bases left in between. Germline V gene data show CDR1 as MNHNY and CDR2 as SVGAGI (reference sequence). The CDR3 protein is CASSSPTVSYEQYF. CDR3 nucleotide sequence: TGTGCCAGCAGTTCACCGACAGTCTCCTACGAGCAGTACTTC.

The chain carries TRBV4-3 and TRBJ2-1; the D is unclear. V lost 0 bases and J 4 bases, leaving 10 bases between the germline ends. CDR1 LGHNA and CDR2 YSLEER come from the germline V gene. CDR3 size: 15 residues. The CDR3 DNA sequence: TGCGCCAGCAGCCAAGATGTTCGGCTTTACAATGAGCAGTTCTTC. Translating it yields CASSQDVRLYNEQFF.

This chain joins TRBV20-1 and TRBJ1-1; possibly TRBD1 for D (6 bases). The CDR3 is 14 amino acids. Germline-derived CDR1 and CDR2 are DFQATT and SNEGSKA (reference sequence). Trimming left V 6 bases short and J 6 bases short, with 20 bases between. CDR3 region: CSAPGGRGDAEAFF. Written as DNA, the CDR3 is TGCAGTGCCCCGGGGGGTAGGGGGGACGCTGAAGCTTTCTTT.

This clonotype appeared many times. The rearrangement joins TRBV2 to TRBJ2-1; 11 nucleotides match TRBD2. The CDR3 totals 15 residues. From germline, CDR1 is SNHLY and CDR2 FYNNEI. Trimming removed 9 bases from V and 7 bases from J; junction bases left unmatched: 11. The CDR3 sequence is CASVTSGRKVNEQFF. The CDR3, as DNA: TGTGCCAGTGTCACTAGCGGGAGAAAAGTAAATGAGCAGTTCTTC.

This clonotype was detected a few times. V is TRBV10-1 and J is TRBJ2-5; 9 nucleotides match TRBD1. The CDR3 is made up of 16 amino acids. Germline CDR1 and CDR2: WNHNN and SYGVQD (reference sequence). Germline trimming cut 3 bases from V and 3 bases from J; bases unmatched to any gene: 8. The CDR3 nucleotides read TGCGCCAGCAGTGATCGTCCGGGACAGGGAAAAGAGACCCAGTACTTC. Its protein product is CASSDRPGQGKETQYF.

The rearrangement joins TRBV29-1 to TRBJ2-1, with 15 bases aligning to TRBD2. The V segment lost 3 bases and the J segment 3 bases; nucleotides outside the gene matches: 3. Germline V gives CDR1 SQVTM, CDR2 ANQGSEA. The CDR3 runs 16 residues. The chain's CDR3 is CSVDGTSGRNYNEQFF. The DNA for the CDR3 is TGCAGCGTTGACGGGACTAGCGGGAGGAACTACAATGAGCAGTTCTTC.

The chain is built from TRBV19 and TRBJ2-5; TRBD1 is a possible D gene (6 bases). CDR1 and CDR2 from the germline V gene are LNHDA and SQIVND (reference sequence). CDR3 size: 13 residues. The V end lost 10 bases, the J end lost 11 bases, and 23 bases lay between the germline ends. CDR3 protein: CATHPGTHNEQYF. In nucleotides, the CDR3 is TGTGCCACCCACCCCGGGACACACAATGAGCAGTACTTC. Drawing the rest from reference TRBV19 and TRBJ2-5, the complete variable domain is DGGITQSPKYLFRKEGQNVTLSCEQNLNHDAMYWYRQDPGQGLRLIYYSQIVNDFQKGDIAEGYSVSREKKESFPLTVTSAQKNPTAFYLCATHPGTHNEQYFGPGTRLLVL.

V gene TRBV6-6 combines with J gene TRBJ1-2; D ambiguous. CDR3 length: 14 residues. Trimming took 2 bases from V and 3 from J, leaving 10 bases between them. Germline V lookup: CDR1 MNHNY, CDR2 SVGAGI (reference sequence). The CDR3 spells CASSYVQRDYGYTF. CDR3 nucleotides: TGTGCCAGCAGTTACGTCCAGAGAGACTATGGCTACACCTTC.

The chain joins TRBV4-2 to TRBJ2-3; D gene uncertain. Germline CDR1 and CDR2: LGHNA and YNFKEQ. This CDR3 contains 15 residues. Trimming took off 0 bases at V and 3 bases at J, with 10 bases between the two ends. In nucleotides, the CDR3 is TGTGCCAGCAGCCAAGAGACTGCTACAACAGATACGCAGTATTTT. It codes for CASSQETATTDTQYF.

The rearrangement joins TRBV4-1 to TRBJ2-4; no clear D. V was shortened by 1 base and J by 1 base, with 23 bases between the two germline ends. The CDR3 is 20 residues long. Germline V gives CDR1 MGHRA, CDR2 YSYEKL. The chain's CDR3 is CASSQVLFSQTPYAKNIQYF. For the CDR3, the DNA is TGCGCCAGCAGCCAAGTATTATTCAGCCAGACGCCCTACGCCAAAAACATTCAGTACTTC.

This clonotype was detected a few times. This sequence joins TRBV12-3 or TRBV12-4 and TRBJ2-7; D may match TRBD1 or TRBD2 (5 bases each). V lost 3 bases and J lost 3, with 12 bases in between. The CDR3 covers 14 residues. The DNA for the CDR3 is TGTGCCAGCAGTTTGGGGGAGATTGTCTACGAGCAGTACTTC. Its translation: CASSLGEIVYEQYF.